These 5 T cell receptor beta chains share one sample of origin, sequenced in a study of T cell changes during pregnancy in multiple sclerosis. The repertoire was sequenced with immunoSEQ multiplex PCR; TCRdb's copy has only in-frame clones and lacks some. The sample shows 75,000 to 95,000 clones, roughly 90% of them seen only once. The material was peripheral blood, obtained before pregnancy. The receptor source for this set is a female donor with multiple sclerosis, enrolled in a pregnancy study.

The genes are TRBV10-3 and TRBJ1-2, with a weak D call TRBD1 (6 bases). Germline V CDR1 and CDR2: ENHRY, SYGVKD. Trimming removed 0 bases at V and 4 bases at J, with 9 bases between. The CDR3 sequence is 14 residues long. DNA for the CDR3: TGTGCCATCAGTGAGTCCGACAGGTCCTATGGCTACACCTTC. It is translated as CAISESDRSYGYTF.

The DNA for the CDR3 is TGTGCCAGCAGCCTAGACCTATACACGCAGTATTTT. Its translation is CASSLDLYTQYF. The V and J genes are TRBV5-8 and TRBJ2-3, with D uncertain. The CDR3 loop spans 12 amino acids. V was pared by 4 bases and J by 9 bases, with 12 bases between. Germline CDR1 and CDR2: SGHTS and YDEGEE.

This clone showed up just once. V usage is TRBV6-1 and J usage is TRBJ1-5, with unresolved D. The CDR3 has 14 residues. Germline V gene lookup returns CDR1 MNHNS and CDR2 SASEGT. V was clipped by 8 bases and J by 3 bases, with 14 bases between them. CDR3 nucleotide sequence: TGTGCCAGCCTATCGGTCACGTACAATCAGCCCCAGCATTTT. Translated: CASLSVTYNQPQHF.

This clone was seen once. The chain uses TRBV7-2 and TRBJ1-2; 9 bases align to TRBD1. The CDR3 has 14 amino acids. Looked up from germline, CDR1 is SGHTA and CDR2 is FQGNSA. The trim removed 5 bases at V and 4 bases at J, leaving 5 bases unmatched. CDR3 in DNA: TGTGCCAGCAGCCAGGACAGGGGCACCTATGGCTACACCTTC. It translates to CASSQDRGTYGYTF. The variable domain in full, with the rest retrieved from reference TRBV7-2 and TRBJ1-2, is GAGVSQSPSNKVTEKGKDVELRCDPISGHTALYWYRQSLGQGLEFLIYFQGNSAPDKSGLPSDRFSAERTGGSVSTLTIQRTQQEDSAVYLCASSQDRGTYGYTFGSGTRLTVV.

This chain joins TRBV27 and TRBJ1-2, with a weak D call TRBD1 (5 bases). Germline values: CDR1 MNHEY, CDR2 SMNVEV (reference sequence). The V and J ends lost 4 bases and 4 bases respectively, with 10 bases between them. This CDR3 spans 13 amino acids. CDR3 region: CASSYRSAYGYTF. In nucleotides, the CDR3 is TGTGCCAGCAGTTACAGGAGCGCCTATGGCTACACCTTC.